This T cell receptor (beta chain) was profiled in a study of cytomegalovirus exposure and HLA in healthy donors. Measured with immunoSEQ multiplex PCR; TCRdb has only the in-frame clones, and not every one. The repertoire holds approximately 71,000 clones, with 91% as singletons. The CDR3 runs to 18 residues. Between the trimmed V and J ends, which lost 2 bases and 0 bases, there was a span of 16 bases. Germline V gene sequence: CDR1 LGHNA, CDR2 YSLEER. The rearrangement uses TRBV4-3 and TRBJ1-4, with D unresolved. The specimen sequenced was PBMCs. This receptor was identified in a man aged 18-30 years in good health and CMV-seronegative. CDR3 in amino acids: CASSQSTPAGATNEKLFF. The DNA of the CDR3 is TGCGCCAGCAGCCAATCTACGCCAGCGGGTGCAACTAATGAAAAACTGTTTTTT.